Presented here are 4 T cell receptor beta chains from one specimen sequenced in a study of blood T cell repertoires in COVID-19. Sequenced by immunoSEQ multiplex PCR; TCRdb stores in-frame clones only, minus some. This sample yields 300,000 to 400,000 clones, of which approximately 86% are seen a single time; about 4% belongs to the top ten. The material sequenced was PBMCs or T cells enriched from blood (not recorded which). These receptors were collected from a woman aged 40 to 49 with acute COVID-19.

Notes on this clone: Sequence at one end of the junction differs from germline and may be a read error. V gene TRBV25-1 combines with J gene TRBJ1-1; D call uncertain. Germline V CDR1 and CDR2: MGHDK, SYGVNS. CDR3 length: 11 amino acids. This CDR3 is CASSDFSGSRF. The CDR3 nucleotides read TGTGCCAGCAGTGATTTCAGCGGTTCCCGTTTT.

This chain connects TRBV5-1 to TRBJ2-5; TRBD1 matches at 12 bases. The germline V gene has CDR1 SGHRS and CDR2 YFSETQ. The CDR3 runs to 15 residues. V shed 4 bases and J 5 bases; nucleotides not matched to a gene: 6. The CDR3 reads CASSDRDRGRETQYF. Here the CDR3 DNA reads TGCGCCAGCAGCGACCGGGACAGGGGGCGGGAGACCCAGTACTTC.

The table lists this clone with a few counts. This chain uses TRBV11-2 with TRBJ2-5, with D unresolved. Trimming left V 0 bases short and J 7 bases short, with 9 bases between. Per the germline V gene, CDR1 is SGHAT and CDR2 is FQNNGV. The CDR3 loop spans 13 amino acids. The CDR3 DNA reads TGTGCCAGCAGCTTAGAGCGATCTGGGACCCAGTACTTC. It codes for CASSLERSGTQYF.

The V gene is TRBV7-3, the J gene TRBJ2-5; D perhaps matches TRBD1 (5 bases). The CDR3 is made up of 14 amino acids. The germline V gene has CDR1 SGHTA and CDR2 FQGTGA. The V gene lost 2 bases and the J gene lost 3 bases, with 10 bases spanning the gap. The CDR3 DNA reads TGTGCCAGCAGCTTAGGGGCAGGCGAAGAGACCCAGTACTTC. It encodes CASSLGAGEETQYF.